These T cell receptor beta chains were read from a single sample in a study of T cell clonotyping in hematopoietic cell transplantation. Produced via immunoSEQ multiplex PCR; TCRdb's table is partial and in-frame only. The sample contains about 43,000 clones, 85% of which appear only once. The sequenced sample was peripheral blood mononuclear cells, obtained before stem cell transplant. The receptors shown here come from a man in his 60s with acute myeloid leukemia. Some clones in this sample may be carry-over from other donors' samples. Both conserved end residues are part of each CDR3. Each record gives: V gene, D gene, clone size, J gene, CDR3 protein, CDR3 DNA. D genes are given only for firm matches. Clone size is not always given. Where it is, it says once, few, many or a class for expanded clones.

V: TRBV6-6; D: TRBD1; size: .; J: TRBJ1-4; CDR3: CASSYPGQGGEKLFF; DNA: TGTGCCAGCAGTTATCCAGGACAGGGGGGCGAAAAACTGTTTTTT
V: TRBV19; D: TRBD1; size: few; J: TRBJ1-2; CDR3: CASSIGTAREIYGYTF; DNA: TGTGCCAGTAGTATTGGGACAGCCAGGGAGATTTATGGCTACACCTTC
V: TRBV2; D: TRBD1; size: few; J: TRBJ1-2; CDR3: CASSQEGAFTF; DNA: TGTGCCAGCAGCCAGGAGGGGGCATTCACCTTC
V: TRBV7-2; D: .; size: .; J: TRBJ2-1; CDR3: CASRASNEQFF; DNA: TGTGCCAGCAGGGCGTCCAATGAGCAGTTCTTC
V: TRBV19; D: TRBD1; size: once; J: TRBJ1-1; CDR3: CASSNTGARNTEAFF; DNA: TGTGCCAGTAGTAATACAGGGGCGAGGAACACTGAAGCTTTCTTT
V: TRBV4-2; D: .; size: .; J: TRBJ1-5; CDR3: CASSRGTYQPQHF; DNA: TGTGCCAGCAGCCGTGGGACATATCAGCCCCAGCATTTT
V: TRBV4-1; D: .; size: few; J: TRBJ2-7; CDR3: CASSQGSGDSYEQYF; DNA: TGCGCCAGCAGCCAAGGCAGCGGTGACTCCTACGAGCAGTACTTC
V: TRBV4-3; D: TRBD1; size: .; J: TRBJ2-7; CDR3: CASSPSGQAYSYEQYF; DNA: TGCGCCAGCAGCCCCTCTGGACAGGCTTACTCCTACGAGCAGTACTTC
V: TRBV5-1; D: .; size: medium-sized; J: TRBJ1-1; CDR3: CASSSPGMNTEAFF; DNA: TGCGCCAGCAGCTCCCCAGGGATGAACACTGAAGCTTTCTTT
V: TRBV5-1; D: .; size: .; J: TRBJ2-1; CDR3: CASSLGQEIWFF; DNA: TGCGCCAGCAGCTTAGGGCAGGAAATATGGTTCTTC
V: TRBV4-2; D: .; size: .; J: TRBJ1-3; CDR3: CASSQVLRSSGNTIYF; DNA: TGTGCCAGCAGCCAAGTCCTCAGGAGCTCTGGAAACACCATATATTTT
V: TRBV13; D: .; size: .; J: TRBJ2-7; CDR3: CASSLGSGDGTYEQYF; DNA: TGTGCCAGCAGCTTAGGTTCCGGGGACGGAACCTACGAGCAGTACTTC
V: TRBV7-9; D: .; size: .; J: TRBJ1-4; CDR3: CASTADSFNEKLFF; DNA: TGTGCCAGCACCGCCGACAGTTTTAATGAAAAACTGTTTTTT
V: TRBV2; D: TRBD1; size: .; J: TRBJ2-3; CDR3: CASRETGGTDTQYF; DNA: TGTGCCAGCAGGGAGACAGGGGGGACAGATACGCAGTATTTT
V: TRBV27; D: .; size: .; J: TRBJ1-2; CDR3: CASSLKRSLGYTF; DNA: TGTGCCAGCAGTTTAAAAAGGTCCCTGGGCTACACCTTC
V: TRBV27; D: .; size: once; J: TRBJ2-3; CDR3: CASSSAFGQLTDTQYF; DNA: TGTGCCAGCAGTTCGGCCTTCGGACAGTTAACAGATACGCAGTATTTT
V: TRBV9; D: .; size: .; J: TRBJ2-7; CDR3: CASSEGTSYEQYF; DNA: TGTGCCAGCAGCGAGGGGACCTCCTACGAGCAGTACTTC
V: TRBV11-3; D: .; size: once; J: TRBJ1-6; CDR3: CASSLGGGRSNSPLHF; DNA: TGTGCCAGCAGCTTAGGAGGAGGCCGAAGCAATTCACCCCTCCACTTT
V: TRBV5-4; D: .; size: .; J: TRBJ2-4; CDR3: CASSLGDLAKNIQYF; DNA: TGTGCCAGCAGTCTGGGAGATCTAGCCAAAAACATTCAGTACTTC
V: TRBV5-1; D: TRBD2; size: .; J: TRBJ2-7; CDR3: CASSLTGGTYEQYF; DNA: TGCGCCAGCAGCTTAACGGGGGGAACCTACGAGCAGTACTTC
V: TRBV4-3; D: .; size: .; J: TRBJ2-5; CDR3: CASSQELGSGETQYF; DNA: TGCGCCAGCAGCCAAGAACTGGGGAGCGGGGAGACCCAGTACTTC
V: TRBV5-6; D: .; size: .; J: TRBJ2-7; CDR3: CASSLRNREYEQYF; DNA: TGTGCCAGCAGCTTAAGAAACAGGGAGTACGAGCAGTACTTC
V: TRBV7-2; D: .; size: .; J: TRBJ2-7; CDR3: CASSRDLGEQYF; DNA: TGTGCCAGCAGCCGAGATCTTGGCGAGCAGTACTTC
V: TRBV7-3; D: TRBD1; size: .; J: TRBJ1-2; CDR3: CASRQTGGGYTF; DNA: TGTGCCAGCAGACAAACAGGGGGTGGCTACACCTTC
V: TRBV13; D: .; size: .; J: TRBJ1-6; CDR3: CASSLNSAESRGTLHF; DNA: TGTGCCAGCAGCTTAAATTCGGCGGAATCTAGGGGGACCCTCCACTTT
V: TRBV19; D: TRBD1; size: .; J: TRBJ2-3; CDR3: CASSIVLTTGTGLGTDTQYF; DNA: TGTGCCAGTAGTATAGTCCTAACTACCGGGACAGGGCTCGGCACAGATACGCAGTATTTT
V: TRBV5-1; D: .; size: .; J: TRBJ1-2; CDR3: CASSLLRGRNYGYTF; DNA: TGCGCCAGCAGCCTGCTTCGGGGACGGAACTATGGCTACACCTTC
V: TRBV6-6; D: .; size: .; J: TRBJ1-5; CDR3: CASQTNGGQPQHF; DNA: TGTGCCAGCCAAACAAATGGGGGACAGCCCCAGCATTTT
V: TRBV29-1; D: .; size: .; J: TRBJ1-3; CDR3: CSVEMGNSGNTIYF; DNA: TGCAGCGTTGAGATGGGTAACTCTGGAAACACCATATATTTT